The 17 T cell receptor beta chains in this list originate from one sample, sequenced in a study of CD4 T cells in relation to SARS-CoV-2 and coronaviruses. CD4+ T cells from unexposed donors were obtained before the COVID-19 pandemic (2011-2018). CD4+ T cells were isolated from the cells after nine to eleven days of culture. For these receptors, no antigen is known. Assay: immunoSEQ multiplex PCR; the TCRdb copy retains only in-frame clones and omits some. The sample lists 17,000 or so clones; 60% to 85% were seen once. Sequenced sample: CD4+ T cells from PBMCs, cultured in vitro. All receptors derive from a human donor in good health.

The genes are TRBV28 and TRBJ2-1; 7 nucleotides align to TRBD2. The CDR3 extends over 15 amino acids. The junction had 10 bases not matched to a gene; V was cut back by 8 bases and J by 3 bases. Germline CDR1 is MDHEN and CDR2 is SYDVKM. The CDR3 sequence is CASVAGRAYYNEQFF. Here the CDR3 DNA reads TGTGCCAGCGTGGCGGGGAGGGCCTACTACAATGAGCAGTTCTTC.

V usage is TRBV7-9 and J usage is TRBJ2-2; D possibly corresponds to TRBD2 (6 bases). CDR1 SEHNR and CDR2 FQNEAQ come from the germline V gene (reference sequence). The CDR3 extends over 16 amino acids. The V and J ends lost 7 bases and 0 bases respectively, with 15 bases between them. As DNA, the CDR3 is TGTGCCAGCACCCTGGGAGGAGGTACGAACACCGGGGAGCTGTTTTTT. Translated, it gives CASTLGGGTNTGELFF.

This sequence joins TRBV5-4 and TRBJ2-7, with D perhaps TRBD1 or TRBD2 (6 bases each). V gave up 4 bases and J gave up 6 bases, with 14 bases separating them. The CDR3 consists of 13 residues. The germline gives CDR1 SGHNT, CDR2 YYREEE (reference sequence). Here the CDR3 DNA reads TGTGCCAGCAGCGACCCACAGGGAGGCGAGCAGTACTTC. This sequence encodes CASSDPQGGEQYF.

The CDR3 DNA is TGTGCCAGCAGCCCAAGGACAGGGAAACTGTTTTTT. Protein sequence: CASSPRTGKLFF. The chain employs TRBV3-1 (or the pseudogene TRBV3-2) and TRBJ1-4; 8 positions match TRBD1. After removal of 4 bases from V and 11 bases from J, the junction contained 3 bases not matched to a gene. The CDR3 extends over 12 amino acids. Per germline, CDR1 LGHDT and CDR2 YNNKEL (reference sequence).

This clone turned up a few times. The V call is TRBV11-2, the J call TRBJ2-1, with D possibly matching TRBD2 (6 bases). Trimming removed 5 bases from V and 10 bases from J, with 18 bases in between. The CDR3 spans 14 residues. Germline V gene data show CDR1 as SGHAT and CDR2 as FQNNGV. CDR3 in amino acids: CASSRDRDSQEQFF. CDR3 DNA sequence: TGTGCCAGCAGCCGGGACCGGGACTCGCAAGAGCAGTTCTTC. The whole variable domain, remainder taken from reference TRBV11-2 and TRBJ2-1, is EAGVAQSPRYKIIEKRQSVAFWCNPISGHATLYWYQQILGQGPKLLIQFQNNGVVDDSQLPKDRFSAERLKGVDSTLKIQPAKLEDSAVYLCASSRDRDSQEQFFGPGTRLTVL.

This clone was observed a few times. The CDR3 sequence: CASSQMGLRNYGYTF. In DNA form, the CDR3 reads TGTGCCAGCAGCCAAATGGGGTTGCGTAACTATGGCTACACCTTC. The rearrangement links TRBV3-1 (or the pseudogene TRBV3-2) to TRBJ1-2; D call uncertain. The V end lost 2 bases, the J end lost 1 base, and 11 bases lay between the germline ends. The germline V gene has CDR1 LGHDT and CDR2 YNNKEL (reference sequence). CDR3 length: 15 amino acids.

The chain has TRBV5-5 and TRBJ1-1; D is unresolved. The V and J ends lost 4 bases and 8 bases respectively, with 12 bases between them. Germline V gene data show CDR1 as SGHKS and CDR2 as YYEKEE (reference sequence). The length of the CDR3 is 12 residues. This CDR3 is CASSTQLGEAFF. The CDR3 region has the DNA TGTGCCAGCAGCACACAACTGGGGGAAGCTTTCTTT.

The V and J genes are TRBV3-1 (or the pseudogene TRBV3-2) and TRBJ2-7, with TRBD2 identical over 7 bases. The CDR3 has 14 residues. Germline CDR1 is LGHDT and CDR2 is YNNKEL (reference sequence). Trimming took 6 bases from V and 0 from J; bases not matched to a gene: 5. The DNA of the CDR3 is TGTGCCAGCAGAGATAGCGGGCTCTCCTACGAGCAGTACTTC. This encodes CASRDSGLSYEQYF.

This clone was counted a single time. The V and J genes are TRBV28 and TRBJ2-1; 12 bases are shared with TRBD2. Per the germline V gene, CDR1 is MDHEN and CDR2 is SYDVKM. V dropped 5 bases and J dropped 8; count of bases not matched to a gene: 7. The CDR3 extends over 15 amino acids. In nucleotides, the CDR3 is TGTGCCAGCAGTCGTCTAGCGGGAGGGCTGTATGAGCAGTTCTTC. Translation: CASSRLAGGLYEQFF.

This clone was detected only once. V is TRBV5-1 and J is TRBJ2-7; D remains ambiguous. This CDR3 is built from 13 residues. V lost 2 bases to trimming and J lost 2 bases, with 8 bases between them. Germline CDR1 and CDR2: SGHRS and YFSETQ. The CDR3 region is CASSFVSAYEQYF. The CDR3, as DNA: TGCGCCAGCAGCTTCGTTTCAGCCTACGAGCAGTACTTC.

The gene calls are TRBV12-5 and TRBJ2-2; D gene uncertain. Trimming left V 6 bases short and J 8 bases short, with 7 bases between. The CDR3 totals 11 residues. Germline V lookup: CDR1 LGHNT, CDR2 FRNRAP. The CDR3 spells CASGLVGELFF. Here the CDR3 DNA reads TGTGCTAGTGGCTTAGTAGGGGAGCTGTTTTTT.

The chain is built from TRBV19 and TRBJ2-7; D perhaps matches TRBD1 (7 bases). V gave up 6 bases and J gave up 3 bases, with 15 bases separating them. The CDR3 runs 14 residues. Germline CDR1 LNHDA, CDR2 SQIVND (reference sequence). DNA of the CDR3: TGTGCCAGTAGCCGTCAGGGGGGTAACTACGAGCAGTACTTC. The encoded protein is CASSRQGGNYEQYF. Combining the CDR3 with reference TRBV19 and TRBJ2-7 gives the whole variable domain DGGITQSPKYLFRKEGQNVTLSCEQNLNHDAMYWYRQDPGQGLRLIYYSQIVNDFQKGDIAEGYSVSREKKESFPLTVTSAQKNPTAFYLCASSRQGGNYEQYFGPGTRLTVT.

The J gene is TRBJ1-4, the V gene TRBV28; no clear D gene. The CDR3 has 12 residues. V was trimmed by 2 bases and J by 6 bases, leaving 4 bases between them. Per germline, CDR1 MDHEN and CDR2 SYDVKM. DNA of the CDR3: TGTGCCAGCAGTTTAGTTCATGAAAAACTGTTTTTT. Translated: CASSLVHEKLFF. The complete variable domain, with remaining parts taken from reference TRBV28 and TRBJ1-4, reads DVKVTQSSRYLVKRTGEKVFLECVQDMDHENMFWYRQDPGLGLRLIYFSYDVKMKEKGDIPEGYSVSREKKERFSLILESASTNQTSMYLCASSLVHEKLFFGSGTQLSVL.

V usage is TRBV9 and J usage is TRBJ1-4; D gene unclear. Germline CDR1 SGDLS, CDR2 YYNGEE. V was trimmed by 4 bases and J by 1 base, leaving 17 bases between them. This CDR3 has 17 amino acids. The CDR3 DNA follows: TGTGCCAGCAGCCTAAGAAAGGGAAGGGAAACTAATGAAAAACTGTTTTTT. Residues: CASSLRKGRETNEKLFF.

This clone was counted once. The rearrangement links TRBV5-4 to TRBJ1-1, with D hard to call. Germline loops: CDR1 SGHNT, CDR2 YYREEE (reference sequence). V was pared by 1 base and J by 5 bases, with 6 bases between. CDR3 length equals 12 residues. The CDR3 sequence: CASSLPGTEAFF. CDR3 DNA sequence: TGTGCCAGCAGCTTGCCGGGTACTGAAGCTTTCTTT.

The chain combines TRBV27 with TRBJ2-3; tentatively, D is TRBD1 (6 bases). There are 20 residues in the CDR3. Trimming left V 3 bases short and J 1 base short, with 26 bases between. Germline CDR1 is MNHEY and CDR2 is SMNVEV (reference sequence). Here the CDR3 DNA reads TGTGCCAGCAGTTTCTGGGTAGAGTTCTGGCAGGGGACCTGCACAGATACGCAGTATTTT. Encoded protein: CASSFWVEFWQGTCTDTQYF.

This clone was counted only a few times. This chain links TRBV2 with TRBJ1-1; 10 nucleotides align to TRBD1. In germline, CDR1 is SNHLY, CDR2 FYNNEI. V lost 3 bases and J lost 7; bases outside the gene matches: 8. There are 15 residues in the CDR3. The CDR3 DNA is TGTGCCAGCAGTGAGGGTCCGGGACAGGGGATTGAAGCTTTCTTT. This encodes CASSEGPGQGIEAFF.